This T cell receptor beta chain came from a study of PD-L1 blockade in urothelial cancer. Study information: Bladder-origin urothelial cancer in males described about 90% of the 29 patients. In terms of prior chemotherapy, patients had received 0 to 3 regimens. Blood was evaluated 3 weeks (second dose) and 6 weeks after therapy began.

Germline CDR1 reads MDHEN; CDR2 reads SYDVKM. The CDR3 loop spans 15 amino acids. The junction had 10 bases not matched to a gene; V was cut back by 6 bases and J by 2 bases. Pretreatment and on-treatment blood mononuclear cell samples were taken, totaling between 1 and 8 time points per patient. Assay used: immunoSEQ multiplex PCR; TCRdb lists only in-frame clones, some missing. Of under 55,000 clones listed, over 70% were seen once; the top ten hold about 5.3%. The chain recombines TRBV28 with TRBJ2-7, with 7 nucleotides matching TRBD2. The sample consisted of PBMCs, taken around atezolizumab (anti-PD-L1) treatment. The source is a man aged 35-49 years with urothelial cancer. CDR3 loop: CASSLAAGGTYEQYF. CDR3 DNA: TGTGCCAGCAGCCTAGCGGCTGGAGGCACCTACGAGCAGTACTTC.